This TCR beta chain was recovered during a study of cytomegalovirus exposure and HLA in healthy donors. Looking at the study overall: An earlier analysis found 95 million to 140 million unique TCR beta sequences from about 190 million T cells. Study findings and constraints: The study labeled approximately 150 TCR beta chains cytomegalovirus-associated.

The CDR3 sequence is 13 residues long. Germline V gene lookup returns CDR1 MNHEY and CDR2 SMNVEV (reference sequence). V dropped 6 bases and J dropped 4 bases, with 9 bases sitting between them. As regards this clone: Its antigen remains unknown.

PCR was performed using 60 Vbeta and 13 Jbeta primers. Using immunoSEQ multiplex PCR, the repertoire was profiled, and TCRdb retains in-frame clones only, with some absent. The sample has around 75,000 clones, 78% seen once. The source of this sequence is a man aged 40-49 years in good health and CMV-seronegative. V gene TRBV27 combines with J gene TRBJ1-4; D remains ambiguous. The sample was PBMCs. The CDR3: CASSRAGNEKLFF. The CDR3 DNA follows: TGTGCCAGCAGCCGAGCCGGTAATGAAAAACTGTTTTTT.